The sequence of this TCR beta chain was determined in a study of CD8+ T cells in alopecia areata (dated by TCRdb to 2017 to 2018). About the study as a whole: The treated patients, all with moderate-to-severe alopecia areata, were enrolled in an open-label pilot trial of oral tofacitinib given at 5 to 10 mg twice daily. Tofacitinib was administered for 6 to 18 months, and 6 months of follow-up off drug were then conducted to assess delayed response and recurrence. For the treated patients, the SALT score, which quantifies what percentage of scalp surface area is affected, served as the measure of disease severity. The study used high-throughput TCRbeta sequencing to examine T cell clonal expansion in alopecia areata, in both the C3H/HeJ mouse model and human patients. On the human side, TCRbeta sequencing was run on scalp tissue and on sorted CD4+ and CD8+ peripheral blood T cells from healthy controls and from alopecia areata patients with either patchy or totalis/universalis disease. Tofacitinib-treated patients had biopsies at baseline and at 4 and 24 weeks of treatment, with a later scalp biopsy in several patients. Clonality in the scalp was compared among normal scalp (n=4), patchy alopecia areata scalp (n=8), and alopecia totalis/universalis scalp (n=8). RNA came from the PAXgene miRNA kit for fixed scalp, the miRNeasy kit for PBMCs, and the RNeasy kit for mouse skin. immunoSEQ multiplex PCR using 35 Vbeta forward primers and 13 Jbeta reverse primers was used to amplify TCRbeta CDR3 regions. The full study reports these points: Resident alphabeta T cells in normal human skin are also sequenced, complicating scalp TCR repertoire analysis, unlike mouse skin dominated by gammadelta T cells. Because the treated cohort was small and had just a single nonresponder, larger studies are needed to establish links between baseline CD8+ expansion and response. With tofacitinib, both scalp clonality and the number of expanded CD8+ clones among the top 100 scalp clones went down significantly. Shared TCR sequences between patients were less evident than in mice, which may be partly attributable to HLA diversity in the patient population. During tofacitinib treatment, many expanded lesional clones remained in scalp and blood, and this persistence may partly explain relapse after treatment is stopped. Compared with normal scalp, lesional scalp had higher clonality and more expanded CD8+ clones, particularly in alopecia totalis/universalis, a pattern that suggests antigenic drive.

The library was generated by the immunoSEQ multiplex PCR assay. RNA was extracted from all samples and reverse transcribed into cDNA as template for TCR sequencing. First-strand cDNA was synthesized using SuperScript III with a 2:1 mix of oligo-dT and random hexamers. A synthetic immune receptor repertoire was used to assess amplification bias, and residual bias was removed computationally. The published analysis was carried out like this. Raw reads were preprocessed to remove errors, and CDR3 was defined according to IMGT conventions as the region from the conserved cysteine to phenylalanine. Clonality was computed as 1 minus the Shannon entropy, with the entropy normalized by log2 of the number of productive unique TCRs. Whether each scalp clone was CD4 or CD8 was inferred by checking scalp TCRbeta sequences against the CD4 and CD8 repertoires from sorted blood. TCRdb provides this immuneACCESS table in a form limited to in-frame rearrangements. Some clones are lacking; in checked studies, under half of them reflect an unresolved V gene, and why the rest are absent is not known. For V, J and clone size, that table is used; D and trimming come from the DNA. For this sample there are about 220,000 clones; under 60% appear just once. In total, the top ten clones hold roughly 1.5% of the sample.

The germline V gene specifies SNHLY as CDR1 and FYNNEI as CDR2. The CDR3 runs 11 residues from the cysteine to the phenylalanine. Only the CDR3 DNA stays, 33 bases, in frame from base 1. V is cut by 8 bases and J by 6 bases, and the space between the germline ends is 7 bases. The time point label of this sample denotes: 4 weeks on oral tofacitinib. The treatment or condition label corresponds to: oral pan-JAK inhibitor, 5-10 mg twice daily. Lesional scalp punch biopsies and peripheral blood were obtained from alopecia areata patients. PBMCs were separated by density centrifugation and stained for CD3, CD4 and CD8, after which CD4+ and CD8+ T cells were sorted on a FACSAria. This clone showed up just once. Its recognized antigen is unknown. No base-level quality is on record; no much larger clone is a single base apart.

The sequence is built from TRBV2 and TRBJ2-2; the D gene remains uncertain. The receptor was isolated from a human donor with alopecia areata. The material was CD4+ T cells sorted from blood, obtained at week 4, from a patient treated with tofacitinib. The sequence in DNA is TGTGCCAGCTTTGTCCCCGGGGAGCTGTTTTTT. This encodes CASFVPGELFF.